This T cell receptor beta chain comes out of a study of T-cell memory formation after mild COVID-19. TCRdb redid the calling of the 5' RACE reads with MiXCR, one entry per CDR3 protein. The table includes about 400,000 distinct CDR3 sequences, more than 20% detected once. CDR3 length: 15 amino acids. CDR1 is SGHRS, CDR2 YFSETQ, per germline. Deletions cut 0 bases from V and 1 base from J, with 8 bases between. Only a few counts were recorded for this clonotype. Antigen specificity is unknown. Study observations and caveats: Clones contracting day 15 to 85 were balanced CD4/CD8; later expanders leaned CD4+.

The receptor was derived from an adult woman who had mild COVID-19 (a few samples of this study predate the infection). Cell type and time point are not known. Sequenced sample: PBMCs or a T cell subset sorted from them (not recorded which). This rearrangement joins TRBV5-1 to TRBJ1-3; possible D gene TRBD1, 5 bases. CDR3 in DNA: TGCGCCAGCAGCTTGGTAGGGGAGTCTGGAAACACCATATATTTT. Its translation is CASSLVGESGNTIYF.